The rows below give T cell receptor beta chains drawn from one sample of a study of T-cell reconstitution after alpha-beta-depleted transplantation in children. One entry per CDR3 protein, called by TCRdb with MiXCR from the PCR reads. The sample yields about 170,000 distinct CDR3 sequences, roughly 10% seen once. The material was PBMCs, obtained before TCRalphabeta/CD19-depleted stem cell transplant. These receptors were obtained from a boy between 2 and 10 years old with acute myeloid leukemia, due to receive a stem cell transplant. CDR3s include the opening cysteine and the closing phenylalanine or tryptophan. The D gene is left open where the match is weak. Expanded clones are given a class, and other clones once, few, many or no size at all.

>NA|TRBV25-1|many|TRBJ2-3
CASSVTGMAQYF
TGTGCCAGCAGTGTCACAGGGATGGCGCAGTATTTT
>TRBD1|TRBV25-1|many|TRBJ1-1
CASIDWTGLDTEAFF
TGTGCCAGCATTGATTGGACAGGCTTGGACACTGAAGCTTTCTTT
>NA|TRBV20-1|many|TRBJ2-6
CSAIEGSSGANVLTF
TGCAGTGCTATCGAGGGTTCTAGTGGGGCCAACGTCCTGACTTTC
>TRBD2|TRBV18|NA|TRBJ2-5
CASSPGRDQETQYF
TGTGCCAGCTCACCAGGGAGGGACCAAGAGACCCAGTACTTC
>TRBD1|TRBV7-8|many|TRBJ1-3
CASSYRSATGGYGNTIYF
TGTGCCAGCAGCTACCGGTCGGCAACAGGGGGCTATGGAAACACCATATATTTT
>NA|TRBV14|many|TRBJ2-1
CASSQDWLGNEQFF
TGTGCCAGCAGCCAAGATTGGCTAGGCAATGAGCAGTTCTTC
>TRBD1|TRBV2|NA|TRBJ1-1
CASSSGQAMNTEAFF
TGTGCCAGCAGTTCTGGACAGGCGATGAACACTGAAGCTTTCTTT
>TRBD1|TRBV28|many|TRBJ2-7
CASRTGQGWEQYF
TGTGCCAGCAGGACGGGACAGGGGTGGGAGCAGTACTTC
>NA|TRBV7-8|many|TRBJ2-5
CASSRGRTQETQYF
TGTGCCAGCAGCCGGGGACGGACACAAGAGACCCAGTACTTC
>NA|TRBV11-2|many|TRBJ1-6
CASRRVQGLNSPLHF
TGTGCCAGCAGGAGAGTTCAGGGGTTGAATTCACCCCTCCACTTT
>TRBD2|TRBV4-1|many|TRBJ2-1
CASNGGLAGFNEQFF
TGCGCCAGCAACGGGGGTCTAGCGGGGTTCAATGAGCAGTTCTTC
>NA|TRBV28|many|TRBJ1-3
CASRPQSSGNTIYF
TGTGCCAGCAGACCCCAGAGCTCTGGAAACACCATATATTTT
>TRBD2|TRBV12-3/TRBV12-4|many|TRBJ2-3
CASSLWGGLALADTQYF
TGTGCCAGCAGTCTGTGGGGGGGACTAGCATTAGCAGATACGCAGTATTTT
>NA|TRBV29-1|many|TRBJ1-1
CSVEGEGGVNTEAFF
TGCAGCGTTGAAGGAGAGGGGGGGGTGAACACTGAAGCTTTCTTT
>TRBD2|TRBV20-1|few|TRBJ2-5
CSARESPLAGGLYPFQETQYF
TGCAGTGCTAGAGAGTCGCCACTAGCGGGGGGCCTCTATCCTTTCCAAGAGACCCAGTACTTC
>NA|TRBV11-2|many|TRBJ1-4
CASSSGGEKLFF
TGTGCCAGCAGCTCCGGGGGGGAAAAACTGTTTTTT
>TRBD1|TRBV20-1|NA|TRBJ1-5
CCARRRGPNTGNQPQHF
TGCTGTGCTAGAAGGAGGGGGCCGAATACTGGCAATCAGCCCCAGCATTTT
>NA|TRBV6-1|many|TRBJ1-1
CASTPFGEGTEAFF
TGTGCCAGCACCCCATTCGGGGAGGGCACTGAAGCTTTCTTT
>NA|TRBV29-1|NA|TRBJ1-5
CSVEDENRDQPQHF
TGCAGCGTTGAAGATGAGAACCGGGATCAGCCCCAGCATTTT
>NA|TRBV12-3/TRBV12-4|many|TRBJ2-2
CASSPLLSGELFF
TGTGCCAGCAGTCCCCTCTTGTCCGGGGAGCTGTTTTTT
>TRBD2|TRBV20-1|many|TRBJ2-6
CSAEGLAGLSGANVLTF
TGCAGTGCTGAGGGACTAGCGGGGCTCTCTGGGGCCAACGTCCTGACTTTC
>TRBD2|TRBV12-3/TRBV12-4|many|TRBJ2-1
CASSFSGGGNEQFF
TGTGCCAGCAGTTTTTCGGGAGGAGGCAATGAGCAGTTCTTC
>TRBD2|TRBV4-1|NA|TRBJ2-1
CASSPSSGGMNEQFF
TGCGCCAGCAGCCCTTCCAGCGGGGGGATGAATGAGCAGTTCTTC
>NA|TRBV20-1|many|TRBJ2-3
CSASGSRTDTQYF
TGCAGTGCTAGCGGGAGTCGCACAGATACGCAGTATTTT
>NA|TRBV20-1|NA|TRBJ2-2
CSARGPDSNTGELFF
TGCAGTGCTAGGGGGCCCGACTCGAACACCGGGGAGCTGTTTTTT
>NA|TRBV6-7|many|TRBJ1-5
CASILGNQPQHF
TGTGCCAGCATCTTGGGAAATCAGCCCCAGCATTTT
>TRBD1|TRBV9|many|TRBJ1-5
CASSTSTGIRMRRPQPQHF
TGTGCCAGCAGCACCTCGACAGGGATAAGGATGAGGCGACCCCAGCCCCAGCATTTT
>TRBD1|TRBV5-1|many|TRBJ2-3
CASSFTGDGDTQYF
TGCGCCAGCAGCTTCACAGGGGATGGCGATACGCAGTATTTT
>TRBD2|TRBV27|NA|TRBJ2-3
CASSSWTSGGTDTQYF
TGTGCCAGCAGTTCCTGGACTAGCGGGGGCACAGATACGCAGTATTTT
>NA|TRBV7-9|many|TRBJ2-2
CASSPDSRARLAGELFF
TGTGCCAGCAGCCCGGACTCAAGGGCGCGTTTGGCCGGGGAGCTGTTTTTT
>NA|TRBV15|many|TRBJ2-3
CATSRPGGASTDTQYF
TGTGCCACCAGCCGACCGGGCGGGGCTAGCACAGATACGCAGTATTTT
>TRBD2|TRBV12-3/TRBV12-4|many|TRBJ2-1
CASRGRGAYNEQFF
TGTGCCAGCCGGGGGCGGGGGGCCTACAATGAGCAGTTCTTC
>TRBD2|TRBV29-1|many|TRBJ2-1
CSVVGLAVDEQFF
TGCAGCGTTGTGGGACTAGCTGTAGATGAGCAGTTCTTC
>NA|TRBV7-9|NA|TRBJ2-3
CASSRGADTDTQYF
TGTGCCAGCAGCCGCGGGGCAGACACAGATACGCAGTATTTT
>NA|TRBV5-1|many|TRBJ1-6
CASSLEIQGNNSPLHF
TGCGCCAGCAGCTTGGAGATCCAGGGGAATAATTCACCCCTCCACTTT
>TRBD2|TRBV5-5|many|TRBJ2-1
CASSSGTGLVIYNEQFF
TGTGCCAGCAGCTCGGGGACCGGACTAGTGATCTACAATGAGCAGTTCTTC
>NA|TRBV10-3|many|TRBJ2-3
CAISESVDTQYF
TGTGCCATCAGTGAGTCGGTAGATACGCAGTATTTT
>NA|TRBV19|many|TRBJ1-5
CASSIDWNQPQHF
TGTGCCAGTAGTATAGACTGGAACCAGCCCCAGCATTTT
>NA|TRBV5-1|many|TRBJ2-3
CASSLALDTDTQYF
TGCGCCAGCAGCTTGGCCCTAGACACAGATACGCAGTATTTT
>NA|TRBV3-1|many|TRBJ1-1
CASRKQGNTEAFF
TGTGCCAGCAGAAAACAGGGAAACACTGAAGCTTTCTTT
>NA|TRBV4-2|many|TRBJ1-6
CASSQRGGLGSPLHF
TGTGCCAGCAGCCAACGGGGGGGTCTAGGCTCACCCCTCCACTTT
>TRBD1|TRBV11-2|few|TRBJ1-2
CASSQGQGGYTF
TGTGCCAGCAGCCAAGGACAGGGCGGCTACACCTTC